A single sample gave rise to the 2 T cell receptor beta chains below, sequenced in a study of vaccination and CD4 T cells after COVID-19. Researchers used the Oncomine TCR Beta short-read assay to sequence DNA from cultured CD4+ T cells. TCRdb used MiXCR to reprocess the PCR reads, holding one entry per CDR3 protein. The table includes roughly 20,000 distinct CDR3 sequences, 40% to 55% detected once. Noted treatment: approximately 9-day PBMC culture with coronavirus spike peptide pools or control peptides (ViraFEST assay). The antigens these receptors bind are not known. Sequenced here: CD4+ T cells from blood, cultured in vitro, sampled after SARS-CoV-2 vaccination. These receptors were taken from a human donor who had recovered from COVID-19.

This chain connects TRBV19 to TRBJ2-2; D gene ambiguous. V was shortened by 1 base and J by 11 bases, with 8 bases between the two germline ends. Germline V CDR1 and CDR2: LNHDA, SQIVND (reference sequence). The CDR3 runs 12 residues. The CDR3 sequence is CASSIGGKELFF. CDR3 coding DNA: TGTGCCAGTAGTATAGGTGGAAAAGAGCTGTTTTTT.

This clonotype was seen a handful of times. The chain links TRBV29-1 to TRBJ2-7, with 7 bases that match TRBD2. Germline CDR1 reads SQVTM; CDR2 reads ANQGSEA. This CDR3 spans 14 amino acids. Trimming cost V 6 bases and J 0 bases; bases outside gene matches: 8. This CDR3 is CSVGQGGSSYEQYF. The CDR3 DNA sequence: TGCAGCGTGGGTCAGGGAGGGAGCTCCTACGAGCAGTACTTC.